This T cell receptor (beta chain) is from a study of cytomegalovirus exposure and HLA in healthy donors (dated by TCRdb to between 2016 and 2019). General notes on the study: An earlier analysis of around 600 of the donors reported more than 250 Gb of sequence data and about 100 million unique TCR beta sequences from 150 million to 200 million T cells. Four to six DR-DQ haplotypes were handled as single units for association and clustering, since linkage in the cohort was strong. In addition to the first cohort of 666 subjects, a separate validation cohort of 100 to 150 different subjects was used. Donor age, sex, ethnicity and CMV serostatus were collected together with the repertoire data. All discovery cohort repertoires had been generated using a single sequencing platform. Among some 410 genotyped donors of the cohort, an average of roughly 240,000 unique TCR beta nucleotide sequences were sequenced per donor, around a sixth of them non-productive. Of the roughly 400 genotyped donors, 65% to 90% were placed in the genetic ancestry cluster associated with self-reported Caucasian donors. Rather than drawing on any new phenotypic data, the later analysis identified candidate immune exposures from TCR beta sequences and the way those sequences occurred across donors. The study combined high-throughput TCR immunosequencing, statistical association of individual TCRs with disease status, and machine learning to predict cytomegalovirus infection status. The study aimed to test whether cataloging public T cell receptors could reveal signatures of past pathogen exposure. Genome-wide SNP genotypes for about 55% of the roughly 670 donors were used in a later genetic analysis, which treated that subset as a discovery cohort. HLA typing covered class I and class II loci at four-digit resolution. An earlier analysis of nearly 600 of the donors applied high-throughput TCR beta sequencing to assess whether each TCR beta V gene segment acted as functional or pseudogenic. A later analysis re-analyzed previously published TCR beta repertoires from 666 donors and added high-resolution HLA genotyping to study TCR occurrence patterns. Roughly 300 gigabases of sequencing data and 91 million or so unique TCR sequences made up an early release that covered 500 to 700 HLA-typed donors. Typing coverage varied by locus: about 629-630 donors for A, B, C, DRB1 and DQB1; under 550 for DQA1; over 600 for DPA1; some 470 for DPB1. The study used immunosequencing to profile the T cell repertoires of several hundred subjects and linked those repertoires to cytomegalovirus serostatus. Overall study outcomes, separate from this receptor: A later analysis found that HLA-associated TCR beta chains were more clonally expanded and had lower generation probabilities than equally common non-associated chains. A further reported finding was that TCR beta sequences accurately predicted the HLA-A and HLA-B alleles for most subjects in the first cohort. Sequencing depth was assumed to be roughly uniform across donors in the presence/absence analyses, though that assumption may not hold. In an earlier analysis of approximately 600 of the donors, most TCR beta V segments were observed in productive rearrangements about 90% or about 30% of the time, broadly matching IMGT annotations. A few of the identified cytomegalovirus-associated TCR beta chains were confirmed in vitro to be specific for cytomegalovirus antigens. The authors suggested that the approach could potentially be extended to other disease states and immunological phenotypes. In a later genetic analysis, fewer N-insertions in productive TCRs were reported among donors in an Asian-associated ancestry cluster than the approximately 630-donor mean. A cluster of highly shared sequence variants was judged likely to represent a technical artifact of the sequencing pipeline. The study listed 170 or so TCR beta chains as associated with cytomegalovirus. An association between a missense DCLRE1C variant and V-gene and J-gene trimming of TCR beta chains was found in a later genetic analysis and replicated in an independent cohort. Several of the top co-occurrence clusters appeared to be linked to parvovirus B19, influenza, CMV and Epstein-Barr virus, according to a later analysis. According to a later analysis, most CMV-associated TCR beta chains appeared to be HLA-restricted, and the HLA associations seemed to be driven largely by CMV exposure. In a later analysis, over 15,000 TCR beta sequences were associated with specific HLA alleles at a false discovery rate of 0.05. Because HLA typing was missing for some donors at each locus, association tests included only the typed subset. In this cohort, only TCR beta chains were sequenced, and detectable features were limited by the absence of alpha or paired-chain data. While some public TCRs were present in many individuals, most TCR sequences turned up only very rarely across donors. Linkage disequilibrium might explain the correlated functional status among segregating V segments, but an unknown experimental factor could not be ruled out. Some IMGT-functional V segments, including TRBV6-2 and TRBV6-3, could not be told apart with the 87-base-pair reads, so those segments were excluded. About 15 rarely observed V segments, including chromosome 9 orphons, were excluded from the earlier analysis of approximately 500 of the donors because counts were too low. Assigning TCR associations to individual alleles was difficult when HLA alleles, especially DR and DQ, strongly co-occurred. In both the original and validation cohorts, the classifier was reported to diagnose cytomegalovirus status with high specificity and sensitivity. In a later analysis, the rate of TCR association differed among HLA loci, with DRB1 alleles having the most associated TCRs and HLA-C alleles having the fewest. The only immune exposure information available for the cohort was CMV serostatus.

The library was obtained by the immunoSEQ multiplex PCR assay. The multiplex PCR relied on a mix of 60 forward primers for TCR Vbeta segments and 13 reverse primers for TCR Jbeta segments. The CDR3 region of rearranged TCR beta genes was amplified from genomic DNA with a multiplex PCR assay. The amplified TCR beta libraries were sequenced on the Illumina HiSeq System as 87-base-pair reads. Concerning the study's data processing: In a later analysis, tens of millions of unique TCR beta chains were counted across the approximately 640 repertoires, and roughly 9.9 million of these chains were shared by at least two donors. Raw reads were error-corrected and collapsed into unique sequences by a nearest-neighbor algorithm in which closely related sequences were merged to remove PCR and sequencing errors. V, D and J gene segments were assigned by aligning CDR3 sequences to IMGT reference sequences. Each retained sequence needed at least a six-nucleotide match to both a V gene segment and a J gene segment. A rearrangement counted as productive if the CDR3 had no stop codons and remained in frame with V and J, and every other rearrangement counted as non-productive. Following IMGT convention, CDR3 was defined as the stretch from the second conserved V-encoded cysteine up to the conserved J-encoded phenylalanine. In an earlier analysis of approximately 500 of the donors, sequences lacking an unambiguous match to a single V gene segment were excluded. An earlier analysis of roughly 590 of the donors called V segments functional above 56.7% productive rearrangements and segregating when the between-donor standard deviation exceeded 5%. A statistical classification framework was developed to diagnose cytomegalovirus status using the catalog of TCR beta chain sequences. In a later analysis, TCR nucleotide sequences were compared against IMGT/GENE-DB human TR gene sequences so that V and J genes could be assigned. In a later analysis, CDR3 sequences and most-parsimonious VDJ recombination scenarios were assigned using the TCRdist pipeline. In a later analysis, each TCR beta chain was defined by its CDR3 amino acid sequence together with its V-gene family, and reads without a unique V-gene family were excluded. As a way to deal with suspected cross-contamination and a sequencing artifact, a later analysis dropped hundreds of nucleotide sequences that were highly shared and had low generation probability. In a later analysis, a clonal expansion index was calculated for each public chain from normalized within-repertoire ranks of inferred template counts. In a later analysis, generation probabilities were computed using a VDJ recombination model fitted to out-of-frame rearrangements, and the results were checked against IGoR. Hypergeometric tests were used in a later analysis to score TCR-TCR, TCR-HLA and TCR-CMV co-occurrence, with a repertoire-size bias correction applied to the TCR pairs. To estimate false discovery rates, a later analysis permuted the HLA or CMV assignments 20 times. A later analysis grouped co-occurring TCRs with DBSCAN, adding TCRdist sequence similarity when clustering within HLA-allele-positive subsets. Repertoires with fewer than 30,000 or more than 120,000 public chains were left out of co-occurrence clustering, as were a handful of repertoires with anomalous nucleotide sharing. TCRdb's version of the immuneACCESS table is confined to in-frame rearrangements and falls short of the full clone set. An unresolved V gene accounts for under half of the shortfall where checked; the remainder is of unknown origin. Clone size and the V and J calls come from that table; the DNA yielded D and trimming. Here the sample has about 130,000 clones; 70% occur a single time. Approximately 2.3% of the sample is taken by the ten largest.

For CDR1 and CDR2, the germline V gene (reference sequence) lists SGHKS and YYEKEE. Reading from cysteine to phenylalanine, the CDR3 counts 14 amino acids. Of all the DNA, just the CDR3 is kept, 42 bases in frame from base 1. V loses 4 bases of germline sequence and J loses 5 bases, and the interval between the two ends is 12 bases. The cohort was made up of around 720 healthy bone marrow donors. Cohort members were all nominally healthy when sampled, although unrecorded immune exposures were likely present. The donor tested CMV seropositive and was one of the 289 seropositive cohort members. A peripheral blood sample was provided by each donor, and peripheral blood mononuclear cells were used for TCR beta sequencing. The Qiagen DNeasy Blood Extraction Kit was used to extract genomic DNA from the blood cell samples. The sample holds one count of this clone. What this receptor recognizes is not known. Per-base qualities were not stored, and no clone one base away is much larger.

The sequenced sample consisted of PBMCs. The sequence is built from TRBV5-5 and TRBJ2-2; the D region possibly corresponds to TRBD1 (6 bases align). The TCR originated in an older woman in good health and CMV-seropositive. Here is the DNA: TGTGCCAGCAGCGTAACAGGGACGACCGGGGAGCTGTTTTTT. Its coded protein is CASSVTGTTGELFF.